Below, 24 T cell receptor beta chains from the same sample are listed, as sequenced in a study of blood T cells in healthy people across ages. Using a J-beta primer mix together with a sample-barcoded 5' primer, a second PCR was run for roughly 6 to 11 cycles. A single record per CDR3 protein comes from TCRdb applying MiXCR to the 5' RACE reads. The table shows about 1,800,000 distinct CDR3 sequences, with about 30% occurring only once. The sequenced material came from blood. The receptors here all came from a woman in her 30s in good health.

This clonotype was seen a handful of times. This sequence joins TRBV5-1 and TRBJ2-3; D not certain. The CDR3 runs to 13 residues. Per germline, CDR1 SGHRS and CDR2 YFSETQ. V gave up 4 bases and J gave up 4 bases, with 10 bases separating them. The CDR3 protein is CASSTEPADTQYF. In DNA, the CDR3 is TGCGCCAGCAGCACGGAGCCCGCAGATACGCAGTATTTT.

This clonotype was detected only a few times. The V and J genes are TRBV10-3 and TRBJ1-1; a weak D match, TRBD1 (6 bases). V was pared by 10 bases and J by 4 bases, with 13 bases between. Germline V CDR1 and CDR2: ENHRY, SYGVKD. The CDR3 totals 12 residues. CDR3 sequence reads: CATRGWGTEAFF. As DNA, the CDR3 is TGTGCCACCAGGGGATGGGGCACTGAAGCTTTCTTT.

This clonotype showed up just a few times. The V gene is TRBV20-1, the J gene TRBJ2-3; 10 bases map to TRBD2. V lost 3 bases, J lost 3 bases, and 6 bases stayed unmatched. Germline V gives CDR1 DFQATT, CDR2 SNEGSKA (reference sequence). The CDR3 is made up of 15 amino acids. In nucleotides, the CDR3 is TGCAGTGCTAGGAACAAGCGGGAGGGGACAGATACGCAGTATTTT. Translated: CSARNKREGTDTQYF.

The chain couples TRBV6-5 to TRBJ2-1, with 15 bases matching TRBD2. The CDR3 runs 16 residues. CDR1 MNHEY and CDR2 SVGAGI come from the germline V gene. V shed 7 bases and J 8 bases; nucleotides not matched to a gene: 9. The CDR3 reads CASTPWTSGGADEQFF. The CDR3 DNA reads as TGTGCCAGCACCCCTTGGACTAGCGGGGGGGCCGATGAGCAGTTCTTC.

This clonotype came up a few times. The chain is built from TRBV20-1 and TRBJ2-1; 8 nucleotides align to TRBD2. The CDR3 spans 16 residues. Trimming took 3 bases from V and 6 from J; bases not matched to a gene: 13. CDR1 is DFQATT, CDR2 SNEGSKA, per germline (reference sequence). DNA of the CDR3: TGCAGTGCTAGCCCCCAGAAGCGGGAGTTAGGCAATGAGCAGTTCTTC. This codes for CSASPQKRELGNEQFF.

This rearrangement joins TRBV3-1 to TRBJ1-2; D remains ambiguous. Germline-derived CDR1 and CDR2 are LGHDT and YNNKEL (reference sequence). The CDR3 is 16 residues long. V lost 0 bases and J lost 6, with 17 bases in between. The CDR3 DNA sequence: TGTGCCAGCAGCCAAGATTCACGGGCATTGGGTGATGGCTACACCTTC. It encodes CASSQDSRALGDGYTF.

CDR3 region: CAWSVLAGRNEQFF. The CDR3 DNA reads TGTGCCTGGAGTGTACTGGCAGGGAGGAATGAGCAGTTCTTC. The chain is built from TRBV30 and TRBJ2-1; D is possibly TRBD2 (6 bases). Germline assignment: CDR1 GTSNPN and CDR2 SVGIG (reference sequence). Between the trimmed V and J ends, which lost 0 bases and 7 bases, there was a span of 13 bases. This CDR3 contains 14 residues.

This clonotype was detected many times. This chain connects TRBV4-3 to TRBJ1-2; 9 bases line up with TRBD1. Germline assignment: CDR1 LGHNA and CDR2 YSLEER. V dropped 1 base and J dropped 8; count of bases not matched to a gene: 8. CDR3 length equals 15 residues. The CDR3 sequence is CASSQGQGTGMGYTF. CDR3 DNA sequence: TGCGCCAGCAGCCAAGGCCAGGGGACAGGGATGGGCTACACCTTC.

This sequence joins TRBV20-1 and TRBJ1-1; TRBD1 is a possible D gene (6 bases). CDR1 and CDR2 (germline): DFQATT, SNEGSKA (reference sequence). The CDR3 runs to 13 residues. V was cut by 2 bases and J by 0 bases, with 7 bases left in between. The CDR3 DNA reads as TGCAGTGCTAGACGGGGGCTGAACACTGAAGCTTTCTTT. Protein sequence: CSARRGLNTEAFF.

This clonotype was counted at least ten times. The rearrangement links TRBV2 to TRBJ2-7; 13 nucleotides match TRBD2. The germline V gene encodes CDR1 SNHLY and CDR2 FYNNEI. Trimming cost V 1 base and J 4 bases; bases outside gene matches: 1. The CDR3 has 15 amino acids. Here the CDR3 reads CASSEGLAGGYEQYF. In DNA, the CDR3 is TGTGCCAGCAGTGAAGGACTAGCGGGAGGTTACGAGCAGTACTTC. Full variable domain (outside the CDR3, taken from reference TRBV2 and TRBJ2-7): EPEVTQTPSHQVTQMGQEVILRCVPISNHLYFYWYRQILGQKVEFLVSFYNNEISEKSEIFDDQFSVERPDGSNFTLKIRSTKLEDSAMYFCASSEGLAGGYEQYFGPGTRLTVT.

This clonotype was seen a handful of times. The CDR3 sequence: CASGQIRRSNTGELFF. The CDR3 nucleotides are TGTGCCAGCGGCCAAATAAGACGGTCGAACACCGGGGAGCTGTTTTTT. V gene TRBV19 combines with J gene TRBJ2-2; D ambiguous. CDR3 size: 16 residues. V was clipped by 9 bases and J by 0 bases, with 17 bases between them. Germline V gives CDR1 LNHDA, CDR2 SQIVND (reference sequence). Full variable domain (missing parts from reference TRBV19 and TRBJ2-2): DGGITQSPKYLFRKEGQNVTLSCEQNLNHDAMYWYRQDPGQGLRLIYYSQIVNDFQKGDIAEGYSVSREKKESFPLTVTSAQKNPTAFYLCASGQIRRSNTGELFFGEGSRLTVL.

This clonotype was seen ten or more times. The CDR3 region has the DNA TGTGCCAGCGGAAGATTCGGGTCCCCGGACGCTTTCTTT. It encodes CASGRFGSPDAFF. J is TRBJ1-1 and V is TRBV12-3 or TRBV12-4; unclear D gene. V lost 8 bases and J lost 11, with 21 bases in between. The CDR3 loop spans 13 amino acids.

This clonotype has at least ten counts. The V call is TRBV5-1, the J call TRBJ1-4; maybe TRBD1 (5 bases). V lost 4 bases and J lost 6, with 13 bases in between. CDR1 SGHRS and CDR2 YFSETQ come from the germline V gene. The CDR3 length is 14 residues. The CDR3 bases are TGCGCCAGCAGCATCGACAGACCGGATGAAAAACTGTTTTTT. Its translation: CASSIDRPDEKLFF.

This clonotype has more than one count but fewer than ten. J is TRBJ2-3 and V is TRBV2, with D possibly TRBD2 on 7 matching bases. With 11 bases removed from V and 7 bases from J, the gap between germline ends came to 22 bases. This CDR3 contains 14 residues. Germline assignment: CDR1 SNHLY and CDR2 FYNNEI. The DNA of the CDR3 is TGTGCCGGACAGATGGGCGGGGGTCGAAATACGCAGTATTTT. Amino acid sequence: CAGQMGGGRNTQYF.

DNA for the CDR3: TGTGCCAGCAGGAGGACTAGGATGGGTGATACGCAGTATTTT. Its protein product is CASRRTRMGDTQYF. The chain links TRBV6-1 to TRBJ2-3; 7 nucleotides line up with TRBD2. CDR3 length equals 14 residues. Germline CDR1 and CDR2: MNHNS and SASEGT. The trim removed 6 bases at V and 6 bases at J, leaving 9 bases unmatched.

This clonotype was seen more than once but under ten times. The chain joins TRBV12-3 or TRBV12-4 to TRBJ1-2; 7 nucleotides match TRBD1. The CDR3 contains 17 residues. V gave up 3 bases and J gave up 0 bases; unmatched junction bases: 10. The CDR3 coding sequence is TGTGCCAGCAGTTTCCTCATGGGACAGAGAACTAACTATGGCTACACCTTC. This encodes CASSFLMGQRTNYGYTF.

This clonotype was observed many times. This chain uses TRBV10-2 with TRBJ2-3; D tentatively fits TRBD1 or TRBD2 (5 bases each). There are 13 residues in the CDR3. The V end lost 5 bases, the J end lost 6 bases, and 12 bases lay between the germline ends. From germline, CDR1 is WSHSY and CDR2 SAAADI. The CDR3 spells CASSSGAPDTQYF. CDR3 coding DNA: TGCGCCAGCAGTTCCGGGGCGCCGGATACGCAGTATTTT.

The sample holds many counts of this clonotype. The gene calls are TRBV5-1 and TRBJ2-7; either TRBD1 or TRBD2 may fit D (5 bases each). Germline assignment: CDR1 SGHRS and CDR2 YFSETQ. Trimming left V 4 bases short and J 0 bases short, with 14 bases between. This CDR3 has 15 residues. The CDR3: CASSVGTDISYEQYF. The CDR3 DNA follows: TGCGCCAGCAGCGTCGGGACGGACATCTCCTACGAGCAGTACTTC.

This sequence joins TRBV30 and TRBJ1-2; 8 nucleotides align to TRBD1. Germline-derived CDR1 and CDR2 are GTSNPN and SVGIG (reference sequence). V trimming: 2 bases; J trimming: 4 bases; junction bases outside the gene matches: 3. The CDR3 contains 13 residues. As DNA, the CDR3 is TGTGCCTGGAGTCGACAGGGGAGCTATGGCTACACCTTC. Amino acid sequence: CAWSRQGSYGYTF.

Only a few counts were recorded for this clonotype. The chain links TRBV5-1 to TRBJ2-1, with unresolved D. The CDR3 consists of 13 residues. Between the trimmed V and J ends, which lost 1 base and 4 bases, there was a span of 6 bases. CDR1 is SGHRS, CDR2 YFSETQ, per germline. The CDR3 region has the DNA TGCGCCAGCAGCTTGTTCCAATACAATGAGCAGTTCTTC. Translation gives CASSLFQYNEQFF.

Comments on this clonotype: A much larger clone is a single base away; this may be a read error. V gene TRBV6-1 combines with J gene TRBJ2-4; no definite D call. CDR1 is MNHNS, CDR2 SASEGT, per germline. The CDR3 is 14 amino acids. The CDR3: CASRAEIAKNMQYF. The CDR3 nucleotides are TGTGCCAGCAGGGCCGAAATAGCCAAAAACATGCAGTACTTC.

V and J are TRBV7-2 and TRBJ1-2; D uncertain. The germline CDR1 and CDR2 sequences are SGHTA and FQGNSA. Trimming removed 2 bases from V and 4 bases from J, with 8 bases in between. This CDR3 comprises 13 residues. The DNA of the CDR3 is TGTGCCAGCAGCTTAAATTGGTTCTATGGCTACACCTTC. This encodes CASSLNWFYGYTF.

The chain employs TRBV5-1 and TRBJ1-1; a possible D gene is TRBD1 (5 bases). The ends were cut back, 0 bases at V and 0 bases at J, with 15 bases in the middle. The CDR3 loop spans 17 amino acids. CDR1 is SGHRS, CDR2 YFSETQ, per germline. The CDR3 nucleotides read TGCGCCAGCAGCTTGGAGGGCAGGGTCGGGGTGAACACTGAAGCTTTCTTT. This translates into CASSLEGRVGVNTEAFF.

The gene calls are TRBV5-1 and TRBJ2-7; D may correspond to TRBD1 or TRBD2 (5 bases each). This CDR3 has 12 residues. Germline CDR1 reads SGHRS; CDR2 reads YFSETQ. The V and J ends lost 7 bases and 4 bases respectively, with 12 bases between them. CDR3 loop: CASGDGEYEQYF. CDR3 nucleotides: TGCGCCAGCGGGGACGGGGAGTACGAGCAGTACTTC.